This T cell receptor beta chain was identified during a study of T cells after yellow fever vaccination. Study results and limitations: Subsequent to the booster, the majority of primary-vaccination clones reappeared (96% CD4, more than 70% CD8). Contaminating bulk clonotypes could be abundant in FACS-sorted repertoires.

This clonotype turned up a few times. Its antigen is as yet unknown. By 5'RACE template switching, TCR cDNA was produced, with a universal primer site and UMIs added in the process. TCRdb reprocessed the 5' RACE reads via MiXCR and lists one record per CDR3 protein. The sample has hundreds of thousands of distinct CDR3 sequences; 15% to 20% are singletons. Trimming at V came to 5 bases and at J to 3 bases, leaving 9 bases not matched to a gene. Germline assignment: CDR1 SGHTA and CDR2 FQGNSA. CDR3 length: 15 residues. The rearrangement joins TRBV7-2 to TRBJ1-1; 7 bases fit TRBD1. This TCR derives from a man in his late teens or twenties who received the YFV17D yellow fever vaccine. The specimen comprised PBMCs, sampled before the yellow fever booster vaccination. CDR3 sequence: CASSAGQGEYTEAFF. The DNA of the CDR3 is TGTGCCAGCAGCGCCGGGCAGGGGGAATACACTGAAGCTTTCTTT.